The 17 T cell receptor beta chains in this list originate from one sample, sequenced in a study of OX40 agonist ivuxolimab in advanced cancers. Profiled with immunoSEQ multiplex PCR; TCRdb holds only in-frame clones, not every one. Of under 95,000 clones in the sample, roughly 85% were seen once. This material consisted of CD4+ or CD8+ T cells sorted from blood, taken in a trial of the OX40 agonist ivuxolimab. The receptors derive from an adult with an advanced solid tumor such as melanoma, head and neck, liver or kidney cancer.

This chain links TRBV5-1 with TRBJ1-2; TRBD1 might be the D (6 bases). With 4 bases removed from V and 7 bases from J, the gap between germline ends came to 14 bases. The germline gives CDR1 SGHRS, CDR2 YFSETQ. The CDR3 sequence is 13 residues long. The CDR3, as DNA: TGCGCCAGCAGCCCGATCGGGACATCTGGCTACACCTTC. This encodes CASSPIGTSGYTF.

The CDR3 bases are TGTGCCAGCAGTTATGGGACAGGGGGGACCTACGAGCAGTACTTC. Its translation: CASSYGTGGTYEQYF. The chain employs TRBV6-5 and TRBJ2-7; 11 bases agree with TRBD1. CDR3 length: 15 amino acids. Per germline, CDR1 MNHEY and CDR2 SVGAGI. V gave up 3 bases and J gave up 2 bases; unmatched junction bases: 3.

CDR3 in amino acids: CASSGQVNTEAFF. Here the CDR3 DNA reads TGTGCCAGCAGTGGACAGGTGAACACTGAAGCTTTCTTT. The genes are TRBV28 and TRBJ1-1, with TRBD1 identical over 7 bases. The V segment lost 5 bases and the J segment 0 bases; nucleotides outside the gene matches: 0. This CDR3 contains 13 residues. Per the germline V gene, CDR1 is MDHEN and CDR2 is SYDVKM.

This sequence joins TRBV10-3 and TRBJ2-1; TRBD2 might be the D (6 bases). This CDR3 is built from 12 residues. V was cut by 9 bases and J by 8 bases, with 14 bases left in between. Germline V lookup: CDR1 ENHRY, CDR2 SYGVKD. As DNA, the CDR3 is TGTGCCATGCGGGACCGCAGGGATGAGCAGTTCTTC. It yields the protein CAMRDRRDEQFF.

This clone was counted a single time. The V gene is TRBV27, the J gene TRBJ2-1; D possibly corresponds to TRBD2 (6 bases). The V end lost 7 bases, the J end lost 5 bases, and 21 bases lay between the germline ends. Germline V gene lookup returns CDR1 MNHEY and CDR2 SMNVEV (reference sequence). The CDR3 spans 16 residues. The CDR3 is CASTSRAGLGDNEQFF. The CDR3 nucleotides read TGTGCCAGCACCTCGAGAGCGGGCTTGGGGGACAATGAGCAGTTCTTC.

The V and J genes are TRBV6-5 and TRBJ2-1, with 8 positions matching TRBD2. Germline V CDR1 and CDR2: MNHEY, SVGAGI. The CDR3 is 13 amino acids. Unmatched junction bases numbered 6, after V lost 6 bases and J lost 8 bases. DNA for the CDR3: TGTGCCAGCAGAGGGACTAGTTGGCATGAGCAGTTCTTC. This translates into CASRGTSWHEQFF.

The table lists this clone with a few counts. This chain uses TRBV6-1 with TRBJ1-2; 8 bases fit TRBD1. J gave up 6 bases and V 2 bases, and 2 bases lay outside the gene matches. CDR1 and CDR2 from the germline V gene are MNHNS and SASEGT. There are 13 residues in the CDR3. The DNA of the CDR3 is TGTGCCAGCAGTGAAACAGGGGGTGATGGCTACACCTTC. The encoded protein is CASSETGGDGYTF.

This chain connects TRBV4-1 to TRBJ1-5; 8 nucleotides line up with TRBD1. CDR1 is MGHRA and CDR2 is YSYEKL in the germline V gene. The V and J ends lost 4 bases and 5 bases, in that order; junction bases with no gene match: 7. The CDR3 has 15 amino acids. The CDR3 region is CASSPLDRGDQPQHF. In nucleotides, the CDR3 is TGCGCCAGCAGCCCACTAGACAGGGGCGATCAGCCCCAGCATTTT.

The chain couples TRBV7-2 to TRBJ2-2, with D uncertain. This CDR3 contains 16 residues. Germline V gene data show CDR1 as SGHTA and CDR2 as FQGNSA. V shed 5 bases and J shed 3 bases, with 16 bases lying between them. CDR3 loop: CASSPPAGSHTGELFF. CDR3 bases: TGTGCCAGCAGCCCCCCGGCAGGAAGCCACACCGGGGAGCTGTTTTTT.

The chain is built from TRBV4-2 and TRBJ2-5; D is unresolved. V was clipped by 4 bases and J by 4 bases, with 13 bases between them. In germline, CDR1 is LGHNA, CDR2 YNFKEQ. The CDR3 has 14 amino acids. The CDR3 loop reads CASSPGRPGETQYF. CDR3 bases: TGTGCCAGCAGCCCTGGACGTCCAGGAGAGACCCAGTACTTC.

CDR3 nucleotides: TGTGCCAGCAGTTACTCTGGACTAAACTACGAGCAGTACTTC. Its translation is CASSYSGLNYEQYF. The chain has TRBV6-6 and TRBJ2-7; tentative D call: TRBD2 (6 bases). CDR3 size: 14 residues. V was pared by 0 bases and J by 3 bases, with 9 bases between. Germline CDR1 is MNHNY and CDR2 is SVGAGI (reference sequence).

This clone was detected only a few times. The genes are TRBV7-2 and TRBJ2-1; D assignment may be TRBD1 or TRBD2 (7 bases each). From germline, CDR1 is SGHTA and CDR2 FQGNSA. There are 16 residues in the CDR3. Trimming stripped 6 bases from V and 6 bases from J, with 21 bases between. In nucleotides, the CDR3 is TGTGCCAGCAGTGAAGGGGGCGGGAGTTTGGGCAATGAGCAGTTCTTC. This sequence encodes CASSEGGGSLGNEQFF.

This chain connects TRBV10-1 to TRBJ1-1; TRBD1 matches 9 bases. Per the germline V gene, CDR1 is WNHNN and CDR2 is SYGVQD (reference sequence). CDR3 length equals 15 residues. V dropped 2 bases and J dropped 10; count of bases not matched to a gene: 11. In nucleotides, the CDR3 is TGCGCCAGCAGTGAGCAAACCGGGACAGGGACTAGAGCTTTCTTT. Residues: CASSEQTGTGTRAFF.

This chain connects TRBV19 to TRBJ1-2; possible D gene TRBD1, 6 bases. V lost 1 base and J 5 bases, leaving 11 bases between the germline ends. The germline gives CDR1 LNHDA, CDR2 SQIVND (reference sequence). The CDR3 contains 14 residues. The chain's CDR3 is CASSIGPGVYGYTF. The CDR3 coding sequence is TGTGCCAGTAGTATAGGTCCAGGGGTGTATGGCTACACCTTC.

This chain links TRBV7-2 with TRBJ2-7, with a possible D match to TRBD1 (6 bases). In germline, CDR1 is SGHTA, CDR2 FQGNSA. With 3 bases removed from V and 0 bases from J, the gap between germline ends came to 12 bases. This CDR3 region has 15 residues. CDR3 amino acids: CASSFKGESSYEQYF. CDR3 in DNA: TGTGCCAGCAGCTTTAAGGGGGAAAGCTCCTACGAGCAGTACTTC. The full variable domain, its missing parts supplied by reference TRBV7-2 and TRBJ2-7, is GAGVSQSPSNKVTEKGKDVELRCDPISGHTALYWYRQSLGQGLEFLIYFQGNSAPDKSGLPSDRFSAERTGGSVSTLTIQRTQQEDSAVYLCASSFKGESSYEQYFGPGTRLTVT.

This chain links TRBV28 with TRBJ1-5; TRBD1 agrees at 7 bases. This CDR3 region has 16 residues. V lost 7 bases and J lost 0; bases outside the gene matches: 9. Germline lookup yields CDR1 MDHEN and CDR2 SYDVKM. The CDR3 region is CASTPGQFYSNQPQHF. The CDR3 nucleotides are TGTGCCAGCACCCCGGGACAGTTTTATAGCAATCAGCCCCAGCATTTT.

The chain employs TRBV5-4 and TRBJ2-6; D possibly corresponds to TRBD2 (6 bases). Germline CDR1 and CDR2: SGHNT and YYREEE (reference sequence). The CDR3 length is 18 residues. Deletions cut 0 bases from V and 1 base from J, with 14 bases between. The CDR3 region has the DNA TGTGCCAGCAGCTTGGTCCTTAGCGGTTCTTCTGGGGCCAACGTCCTGACTTTC. This encodes CASSLVLSGSSGANVLTF.